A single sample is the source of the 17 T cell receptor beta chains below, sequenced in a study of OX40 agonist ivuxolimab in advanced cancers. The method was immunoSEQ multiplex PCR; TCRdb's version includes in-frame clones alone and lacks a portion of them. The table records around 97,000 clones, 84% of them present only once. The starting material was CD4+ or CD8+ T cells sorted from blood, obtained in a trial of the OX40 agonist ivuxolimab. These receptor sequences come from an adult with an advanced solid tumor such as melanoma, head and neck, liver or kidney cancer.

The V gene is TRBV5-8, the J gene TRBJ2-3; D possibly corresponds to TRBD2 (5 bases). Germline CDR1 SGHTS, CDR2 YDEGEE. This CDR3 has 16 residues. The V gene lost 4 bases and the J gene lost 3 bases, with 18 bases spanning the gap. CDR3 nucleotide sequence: TGTGCCAGCAGCCTCCTGACTTTTGGCGGGACAGATACGCAGTATTTT. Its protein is CASSLLTFGGTDTQYF.

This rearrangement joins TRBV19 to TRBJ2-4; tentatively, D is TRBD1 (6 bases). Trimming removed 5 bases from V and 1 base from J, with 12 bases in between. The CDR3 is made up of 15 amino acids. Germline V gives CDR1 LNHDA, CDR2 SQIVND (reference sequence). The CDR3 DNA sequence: TGTGCCAGTAGTGCCAGGGGTCGGGCCAAAAACATTCAGTACTTC. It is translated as CASSARGRAKNIQYF.

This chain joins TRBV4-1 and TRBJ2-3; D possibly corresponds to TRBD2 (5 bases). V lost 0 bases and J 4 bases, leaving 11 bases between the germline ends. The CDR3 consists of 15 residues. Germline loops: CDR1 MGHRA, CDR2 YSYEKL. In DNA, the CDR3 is TGCGCCAGCAGCCAAGATACTCACGGGGCAGATACGCAGTATTTT. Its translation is CASSQDTHGADTQYF.

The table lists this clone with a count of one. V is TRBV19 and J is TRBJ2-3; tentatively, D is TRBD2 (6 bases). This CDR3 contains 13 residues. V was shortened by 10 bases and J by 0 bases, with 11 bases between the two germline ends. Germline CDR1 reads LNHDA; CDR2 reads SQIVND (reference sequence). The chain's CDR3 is CATSSGSTDTQYF. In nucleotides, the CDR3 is TGTGCCACCTCAAGCGGGAGCACAGATACGCAGTATTTT.

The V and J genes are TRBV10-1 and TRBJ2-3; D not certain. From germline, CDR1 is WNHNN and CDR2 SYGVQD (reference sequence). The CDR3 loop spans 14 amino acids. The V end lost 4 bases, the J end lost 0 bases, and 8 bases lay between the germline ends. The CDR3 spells CASSAMASTDTQYF. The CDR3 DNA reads TGCGCCAGCAGTGCTATGGCTAGCACAGATACGCAGTATTTT.

The CDR3 sequence is CASSLSGYTYEQYF. The CDR3 bases are TGTGCCAGCAGCTTATCGGGATACACCTACGAGCAGTACTTC. The rearrangement uses TRBV7-8 and TRBJ2-7; D is possibly TRBD2 (5 bases). The germline CDR1 and CDR2 sequences are SGHVS and FQNEAQ. The CDR3 contains 14 residues. V lost 2 bases to trimming and J lost 2 bases, with 10 bases between them.

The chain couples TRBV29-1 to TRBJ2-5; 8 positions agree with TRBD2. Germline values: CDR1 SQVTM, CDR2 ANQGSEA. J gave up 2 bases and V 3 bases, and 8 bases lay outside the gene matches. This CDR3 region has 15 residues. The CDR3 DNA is TGCAGCGTTGAGGGCCAGCGGGGGAAACAAGAGACCCAGTACTTC. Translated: CSVEGQRGKQETQYF.

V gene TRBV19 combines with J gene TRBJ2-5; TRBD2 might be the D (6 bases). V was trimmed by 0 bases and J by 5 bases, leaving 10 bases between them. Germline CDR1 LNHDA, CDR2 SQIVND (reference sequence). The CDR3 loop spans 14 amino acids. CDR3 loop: CASSIEAGRETQYF. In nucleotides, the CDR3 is TGTGCCAGTAGTATAGAGGCAGGGAGGGAGACCCAGTACTTC. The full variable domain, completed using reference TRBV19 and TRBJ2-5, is DGGITQSPKYLFRKEGQNVTLSCEQNLNHDAMYWYRQDPGQGLRLIYYSQIVNDFQKGDIAEGYSVSREKKESFPLTVTSAQKNPTAFYLCASSIEAGRETQYFGPGTRLLVL.

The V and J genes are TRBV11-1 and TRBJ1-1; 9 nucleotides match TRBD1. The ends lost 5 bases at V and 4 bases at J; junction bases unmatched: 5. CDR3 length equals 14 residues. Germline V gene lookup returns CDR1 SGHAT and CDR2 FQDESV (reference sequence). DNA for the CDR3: TGTGCCAGCAGCGGACAGGGGATTGTCACTGAAGCTTTCTTT. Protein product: CASSGQGIVTEAFF.

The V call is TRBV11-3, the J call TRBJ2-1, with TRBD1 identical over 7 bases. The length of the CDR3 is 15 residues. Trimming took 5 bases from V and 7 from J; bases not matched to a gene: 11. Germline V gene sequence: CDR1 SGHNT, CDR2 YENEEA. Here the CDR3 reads CASSQGVGDINEQFF. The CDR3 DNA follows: TGTGCCAGCAGCCAGGGGGTGGGAGACATAAATGAGCAGTTCTTC.

The chain's CDR3 is CASSQNLDPFFEAFF. The CDR3 bases are TGCGCCAGCAGCCAAAACCTTGACCCCTTTTTTGAAGCTTTCTTT. V gene TRBV4-3 combines with J gene TRBJ1-1, with unresolved D. Germline CDR1 reads LGHNA; CDR2 reads YSLEER. Trimming shortened V by 2 bases and J by 7 bases, and 17 bases separated the two germline ends. The CDR3 consists of 15 residues.

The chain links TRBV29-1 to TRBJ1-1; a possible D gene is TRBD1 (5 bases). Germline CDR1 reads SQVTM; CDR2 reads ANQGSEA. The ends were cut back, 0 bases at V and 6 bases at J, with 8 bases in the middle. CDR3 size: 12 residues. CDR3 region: CSVEDRGAEAFF. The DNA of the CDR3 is TGCAGCGTTGAAGATCGGGGGGCTGAAGCTTTCTTT.

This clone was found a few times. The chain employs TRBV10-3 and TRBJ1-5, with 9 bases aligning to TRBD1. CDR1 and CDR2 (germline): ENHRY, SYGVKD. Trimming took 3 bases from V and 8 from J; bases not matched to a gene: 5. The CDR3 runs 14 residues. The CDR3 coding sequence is TGTGCCATCAGTGAAAACAGGGGGCAGGAGCCCCAGCATTTT. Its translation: CAISENRGQEPQHF.

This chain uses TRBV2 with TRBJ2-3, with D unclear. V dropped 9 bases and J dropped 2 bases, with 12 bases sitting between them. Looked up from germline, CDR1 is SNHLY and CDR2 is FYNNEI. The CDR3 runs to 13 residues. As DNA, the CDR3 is TGTGCCAGGGGCGATGATTCCACAGATACGCAGTATTTT. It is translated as CARGDDSTDTQYF.

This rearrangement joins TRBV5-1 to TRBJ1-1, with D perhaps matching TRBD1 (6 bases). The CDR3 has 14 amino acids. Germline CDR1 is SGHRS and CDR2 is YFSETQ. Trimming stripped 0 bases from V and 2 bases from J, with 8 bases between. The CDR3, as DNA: TGCGCCAGCAGCTTGGTACAGGGAAACACTGAAGCTTTCTTT. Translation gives CASSLVQGNTEAFF.

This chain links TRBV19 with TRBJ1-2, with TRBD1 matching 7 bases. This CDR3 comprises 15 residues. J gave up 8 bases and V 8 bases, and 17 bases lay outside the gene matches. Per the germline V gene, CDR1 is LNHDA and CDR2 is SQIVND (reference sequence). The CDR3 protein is CASVTSSGQIGGYTF. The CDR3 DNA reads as TGTGCCAGTGTCACCTCCTCGGGACAGATTGGGGGCTACACCTTC. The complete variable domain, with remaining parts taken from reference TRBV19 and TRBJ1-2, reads DGGITQSPKYLFRKEGQNVTLSCEQNLNHDAMYWYRQDPGQGLRLIYYSQIVNDFQKGDIAEGYSVSREKKESFPLTVTSAQKNPTAFYLCASVTSSGQIGGYTFGSGTRLTVV.

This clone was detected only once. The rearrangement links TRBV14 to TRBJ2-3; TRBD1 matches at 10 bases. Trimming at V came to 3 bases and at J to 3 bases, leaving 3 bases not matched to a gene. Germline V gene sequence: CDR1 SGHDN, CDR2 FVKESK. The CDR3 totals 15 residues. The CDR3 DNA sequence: TGTGCCAGCAGCCAGGGACAGGGGCGGACAGATACGCAGTATTTT. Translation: CASSQGQGRTDTQYF.